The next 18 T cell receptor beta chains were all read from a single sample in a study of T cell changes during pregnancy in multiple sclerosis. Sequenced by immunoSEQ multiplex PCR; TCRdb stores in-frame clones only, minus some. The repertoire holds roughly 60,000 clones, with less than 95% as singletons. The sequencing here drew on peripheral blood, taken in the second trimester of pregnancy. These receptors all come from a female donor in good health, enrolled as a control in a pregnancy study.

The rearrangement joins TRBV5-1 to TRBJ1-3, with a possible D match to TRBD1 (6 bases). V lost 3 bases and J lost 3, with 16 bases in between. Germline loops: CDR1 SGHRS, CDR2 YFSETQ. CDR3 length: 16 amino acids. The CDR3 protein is CASSSRGGLDGNTIYF. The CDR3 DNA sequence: TGCGCCAGCAGCTCCCGCGGGGGGCTTGATGGAAACACCATATATTTT. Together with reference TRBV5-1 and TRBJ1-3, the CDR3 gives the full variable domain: KAGVTQTPRYLIKTRGQQVTLSCSPISGHRSVSWYQQTPGQGLQFLFEYFSETQRNKGNFPGRFSGRQFSNSRSEMNVSTLELGDSALYLCASSSRGGLDGNTIYFGEGSWLTVV.

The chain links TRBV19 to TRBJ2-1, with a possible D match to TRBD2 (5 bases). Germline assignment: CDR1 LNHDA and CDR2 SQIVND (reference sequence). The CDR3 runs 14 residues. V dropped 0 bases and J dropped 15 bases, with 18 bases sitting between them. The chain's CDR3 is CASSIEGAGSRVFF. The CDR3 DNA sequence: TGTGCCAGTAGTATAGAAGGCGCGGGCTCCCGGGTGTTCTTC. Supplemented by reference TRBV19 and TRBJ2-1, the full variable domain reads DGGITQSPKYLFRKEGQNVTLSCEQNLNHDAMYWYRQDPGQGLRLIYYSQIVNDFQKGDIAEGYSVSREKKESFPLTVTSAQKNPTAFYLCASSIEGAGSRVFFGPGTRLTVL.

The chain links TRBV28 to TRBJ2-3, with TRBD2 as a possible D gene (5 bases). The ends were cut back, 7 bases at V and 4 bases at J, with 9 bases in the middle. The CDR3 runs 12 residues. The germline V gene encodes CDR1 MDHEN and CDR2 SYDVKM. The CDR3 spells CASTPAADTQYF. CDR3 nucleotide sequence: TGTGCCAGCACCCCAGCGGCAGATACGCAGTATTTT. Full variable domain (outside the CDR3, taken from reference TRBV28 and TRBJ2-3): DVKVTQSSRYLVKRTGEKVFLECVQDMDHENMFWYRQDPGLGLRLIYFSYDVKMKEKGDIPEGYSVSREKKERFSLILESASTNQTSMYLCASTPAADTQYFGPGTRLTVL.

The CDR3 DNA follows: TGCACCAGCAGCAACCGACAGGCGGCTGGTGAATGTGGCTACACCTTC. Its protein product is CTSSNRQAAGECGYTF. This chain uses TRBV1 with TRBJ1-2; TRBD1 is taken as the D call from the table, unchecked against the DNA. TRBV1 corresponds to a pseudogene. CDR3 length: 16 residues.

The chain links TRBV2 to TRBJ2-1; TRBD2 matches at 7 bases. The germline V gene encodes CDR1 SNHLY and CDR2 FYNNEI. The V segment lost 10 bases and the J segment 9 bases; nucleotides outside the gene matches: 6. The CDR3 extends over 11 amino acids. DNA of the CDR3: TGTGCCATGGGGGGGAGCGGTGAGCAGTTCTTC. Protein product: CAMGGSGEQFF.

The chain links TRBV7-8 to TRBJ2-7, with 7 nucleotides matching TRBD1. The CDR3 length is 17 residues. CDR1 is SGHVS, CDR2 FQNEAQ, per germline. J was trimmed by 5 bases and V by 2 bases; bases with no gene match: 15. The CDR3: CASSLTSRQGVYNEQYF. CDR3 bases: TGTGCCAGCAGCTTAACATCCCGACAGGGAGTCTACAACGAGCAGTACTTC. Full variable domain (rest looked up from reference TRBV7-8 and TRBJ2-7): GAGVSQSPRYKVAKRGQDVALRCDPISGHVSLFWYQQALGQGPEFLTYFQNEAQLDKSGLPSDRFFAERPEGSVSTLKIQRTQQEDSAVYLCASSLTSRQGVYNEQYFGPGTRLTVT.

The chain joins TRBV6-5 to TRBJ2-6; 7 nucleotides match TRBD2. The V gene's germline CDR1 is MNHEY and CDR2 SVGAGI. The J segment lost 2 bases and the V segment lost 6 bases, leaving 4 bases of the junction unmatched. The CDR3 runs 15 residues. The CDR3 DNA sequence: TGTGCCAGCAGCCTGGGAGGGACTGGGGCCAACGTCCTGACTTTC. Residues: CASSLGGTGANVLTF.

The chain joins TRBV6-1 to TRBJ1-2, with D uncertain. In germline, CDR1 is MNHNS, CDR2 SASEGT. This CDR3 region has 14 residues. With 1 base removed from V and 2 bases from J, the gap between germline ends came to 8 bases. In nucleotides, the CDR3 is TGTGCCAGCAGTGAAGGGTTAGAAAACTATGGCTACACCTTC. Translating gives CASSEGLENYGYTF.

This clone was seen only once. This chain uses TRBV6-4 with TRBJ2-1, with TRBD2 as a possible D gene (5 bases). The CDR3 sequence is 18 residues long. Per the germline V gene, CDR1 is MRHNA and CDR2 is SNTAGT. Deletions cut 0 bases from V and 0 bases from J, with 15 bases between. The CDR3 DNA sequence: TGTGCCAGCAGTGACTCGATGGGAGCGTCCAGCTCCTACAATGAGCAGTTCTTC. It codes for CASSDSMGASSSYNEQFF.

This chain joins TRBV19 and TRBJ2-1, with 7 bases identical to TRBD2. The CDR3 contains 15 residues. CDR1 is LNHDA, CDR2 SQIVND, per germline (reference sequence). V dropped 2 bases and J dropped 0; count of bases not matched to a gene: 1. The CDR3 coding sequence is TGTGCCAGTAGTATAAGCGGGGACTCCTACAATGAGCAGTTCTTC. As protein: CASSISGDSYNEQFF.

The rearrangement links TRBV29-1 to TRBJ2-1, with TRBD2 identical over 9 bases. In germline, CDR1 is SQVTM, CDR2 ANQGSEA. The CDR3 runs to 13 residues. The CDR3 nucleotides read TGCAGTGGAGAGCGGGAGGCGGGCAGGGAGCAGTTCTTC. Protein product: CSGEREAGREQFF.

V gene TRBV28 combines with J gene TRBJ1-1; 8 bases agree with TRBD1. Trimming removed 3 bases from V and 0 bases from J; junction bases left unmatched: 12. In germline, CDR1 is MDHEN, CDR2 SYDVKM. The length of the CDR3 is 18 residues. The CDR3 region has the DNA TGTGCCAGCAGTTTCCTCGCAGGACAGGGACTTCTGAACACTGAAGCTTTCTTT. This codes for CASSFLAGQGLLNTEAFF.

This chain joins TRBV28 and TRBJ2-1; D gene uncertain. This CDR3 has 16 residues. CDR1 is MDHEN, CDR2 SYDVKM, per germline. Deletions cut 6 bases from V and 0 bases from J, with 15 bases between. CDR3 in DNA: TGTGCCAGCAGGTCATTACCCTTGAGCTCCTACAATGAGCAGTTCTTC. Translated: CASRSLPLSSYNEQFF.

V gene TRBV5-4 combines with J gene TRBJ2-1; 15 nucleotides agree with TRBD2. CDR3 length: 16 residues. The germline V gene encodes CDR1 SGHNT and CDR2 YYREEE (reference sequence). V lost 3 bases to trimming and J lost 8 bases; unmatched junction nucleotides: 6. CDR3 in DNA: TGTGCCAGCAGCTCGACACGGACTAGCGGGGGGGATGAGCAGTTCTTC. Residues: CASSSTRTSGGDEQFF.

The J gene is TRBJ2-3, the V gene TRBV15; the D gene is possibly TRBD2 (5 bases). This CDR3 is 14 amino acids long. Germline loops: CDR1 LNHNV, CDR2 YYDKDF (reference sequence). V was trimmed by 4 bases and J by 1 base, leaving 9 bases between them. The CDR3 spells CATSTSGGTDTQYF. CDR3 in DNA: TGTGCCACCAGCACCAGCGGTGGCACAGATACGCAGTATTTT.

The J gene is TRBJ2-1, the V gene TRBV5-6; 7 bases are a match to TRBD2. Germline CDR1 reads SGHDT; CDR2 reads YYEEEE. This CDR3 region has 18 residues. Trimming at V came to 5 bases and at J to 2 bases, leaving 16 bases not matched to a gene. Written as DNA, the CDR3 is TGTGCCAGCAGTCGAAGCTACCCAGAGCGGGGCGCCTACAATGAGCAGTTCTTC. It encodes CASSRSYPERGAYNEQFF.

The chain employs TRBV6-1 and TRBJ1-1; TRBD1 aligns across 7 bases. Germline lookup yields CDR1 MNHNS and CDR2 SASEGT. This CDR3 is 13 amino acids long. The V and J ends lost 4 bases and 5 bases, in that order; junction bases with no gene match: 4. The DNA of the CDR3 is TGTGCCAGCAGTGCCAGGGGGGCGACTGAAGCTTTCTTT. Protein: CASSARGATEAFF.

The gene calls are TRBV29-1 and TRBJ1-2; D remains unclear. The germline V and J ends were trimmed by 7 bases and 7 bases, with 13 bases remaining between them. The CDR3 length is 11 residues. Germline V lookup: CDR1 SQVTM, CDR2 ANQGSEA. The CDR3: CSGKQTIGYTF. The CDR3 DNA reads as TGCAGCGGAAAGCAGACAATTGGCTACACCTTC.